Following are 13 T cell receptor beta chains from one sample sequenced in a study of blood T cell repertoires in COVID-19. Sequencing used immunoSEQ multiplex PCR; TCRdb keeps in-frame clones, though not all of them. The profile shows more than 200,000 clones, under 90% of them singletons. Sequencing was carried out using peripheral blood. The receptors originated from an elderly man with acute or convalescent COVID-19.

The chain combines TRBV30 with TRBJ2-3, with a weak D call TRBD2 (6 bases). Trimming cost V 5 bases and J 0 bases, with 12 bases left between them. Germline CDR1 and CDR2: GTSNPN and SVGIG (reference sequence). The CDR3 covers 14 residues. CDR3 loop: CAWQRGTSTDTQYF. CDR3 coding DNA: TGTGCCTGGCAACGGGGGACTAGCACAGATACGCAGTATTTT.

The chain recombines TRBV11-3 with TRBJ2-3, with 10 bases aligning to TRBD2. The CDR3 has 16 amino acids. In germline, CDR1 is SGHNT, CDR2 YENEEA. After removal of 5 bases from V and 2 bases from J, the junction contained 7 bases not matched to a gene. The CDR3 spells CASSPGLARLTDTQYF. The CDR3 bases are TGTGCCAGCAGCCCGGGACTAGCGCGACTCACAGATACGCAGTATTTT.

The rearrangement joins TRBV14 to TRBJ1-6; 10 bases line up with TRBD1. The germline V gene has CDR1 SGHDN and CDR2 FVKESK. V gave up 5 bases and J gave up 7 bases; unmatched junction bases: 2. The CDR3 consists of 14 residues. The CDR3 region has the DNA TGTGCCAGCAGCTGGGGACAGGGGAATTCACCCCTCCACTTT. This gives the protein CASSWGQGNSPLHF.

The rearrangement links TRBV18 to TRBJ2-1; 8 bases align to TRBD2. This CDR3 region has 14 residues. Germline-derived CDR1 and CDR2 are KGHSH and LQKENI. V shed 3 bases, J shed 7 bases, and the junction held 5 bases outside the gene matches. The CDR3 loop is CASSPGTSGNEQFF. The DNA for the CDR3 is TGTGCCAGCTCACCCGGGACTAGTGGGAATGAGCAGTTCTTC. The full variable domain, completed using reference TRBV18 and TRBJ2-1, is NAGVMQNPRHLVRRRGQEARLRCSPMKGHSHVYWYRQLPEEGLKFMVYLQKENIIDESGMPKERFSAEFPKEGPSILRIQQVVRGDSAAYFCASSPGTSGNEQFFGPGTRLTVL.

In its sample, this clone was seen once. The genes are TRBV5-1 and TRBJ1-2; TRBD1 might be the D (6 bases). Germline CDR1 is SGHRS and CDR2 is YFSETQ. This CDR3 has 14 residues. Trimming removed 4 bases from V and 4 bases from J, with 14 bases in between. CDR3: CASSVLTGSYGYTF. The CDR3 DNA reads as TGCGCCAGCAGCGTCCTAACAGGGTCCTATGGCTACACCTTC.

The CDR3 nucleotides are TGTGCCAGCAGCTTGGGGACTAGCGGGTTCAATGAGCAGTTCTTC. Translation gives CASSLGTSGFNEQFF. The chain employs TRBV5-4 and TRBJ2-1, with 11 bases matching TRBD2. This CDR3 comprises 15 residues. CDR1 and CDR2 (germline): SGHNT, YYREEE (reference sequence). The trim removed 0 bases at V and 6 bases at J, leaving 2 bases unmatched.

The chain combines TRBV18 with TRBJ1-5, with D maybe TRBD1 (5 bases). CDR3 length equals 15 residues. The ends were cut back, 4 bases at V and 2 bases at J, with 12 bases in the middle. Looked up from germline, CDR1 is KGHSH and CDR2 is LQKENI. This chain's CDR3 is CASSLSQQGNQPQHF. As DNA, the CDR3 is TGTGCCAGCTCACTCTCTCAACAGGGCAATCAGCCCCAGCATTTT.

A few counts support this clone. The rearrangement links TRBV7-2 to TRBJ2-7; weak D call: TRBD2 (6 bases). Germline values: CDR1 SGHTA, CDR2 FQGNSA. V was cut by 2 bases and J by 4 bases, with 9 bases left in between. The CDR3 is 13 residues long. The CDR3 loop is CASSLNGRYEQYV. Written as DNA, the CDR3 is TGTGCCAGCAGCTTAAACGGGAGATACGAGCAGTACGTC.

The V and J genes are TRBV11-3 and TRBJ2-3, with TRBD2 as a possible D gene (5 bases). Germline V lookup: CDR1 SGHNT, CDR2 YENEEA. Between the trimmed V and J ends, which lost 0 bases and 0 bases, there was a span of 7 bases. This CDR3 has 15 residues. The CDR3 spells CASSLDLASTDTQYF. The CDR3 bases are TGTGCCAGCAGCTTAGACCTAGCAAGCACAGATACGCAGTATTTT. Based on the CDR3 plus reference TRBV11-3 and TRBJ2-3, the full variable domain is EAGVVQSPRYKIIEKKQPVAFWCNPISGHNTLYWYLQNLGQGPELLIRYENEEAVDDSQLPKDRFSAERLKGVDSTLKIQPAELGDSAVYLCASSLDLASTDTQYFGPGTRLTVL.

The chain links TRBV19 to TRBJ1-4; no clear D. V shed 5 bases and J shed 0 bases, with 13 bases lying between them. CDR1 and CDR2 (germline): LNHDA, SQIVND (reference sequence). This CDR3 is built from 16 residues. In DNA form, the CDR3 reads TGTGCCAGTAGTCGTCGGAGATTTGCAACTAATGAAAAACTGTTTTTT. It encodes CASSRRRFATNEKLFF.

The rearrangement joins TRBV27 to TRBJ1-5; possibly TRBD1 for D (6 bases). V was pared by 9 bases and J by 0 bases, with 15 bases between. This CDR3 has 15 residues. CDR1 and CDR2 from the germline V gene are MNHEY and SMNVEV (reference sequence). Here the CDR3 DNA reads TGTGCCAGTAAGGACAGATCCTATAGCAATCAGCCCCAGCATTTT. It specifies CASKDRSYSNQPQHF.

This clone appeared once. The rearrangement joins TRBV3-1 (or the pseudogene TRBV3-2) to TRBJ2-1; 11 bases map to TRBD2. Germline V gene lookup returns CDR1 LGHDT and CDR2 YNNKEL (reference sequence). The CDR3 totals 15 residues. V shed 4 bases and J 9 bases; nucleotides not matched to a gene: 8. The CDR3 nucleotides read TGTGCCAGCAGCCCAGTAGCGGGAGGGCTGGGTGAGCAGTTCTTC. Translation: CASSPVAGGLGEQFF.

This clone was counted between two and nine times. The chain employs TRBV7-3 and TRBJ1-2, with D maybe TRBD1 (5 bases). V was clipped by 5 bases and J by 8 bases, with 21 bases between them. Per germline, CDR1 SGHTA and CDR2 FQGTGA. The CDR3 loop spans 15 amino acids. CDR3 sequence (DNA): TGTGCCAGCAGCCCCGGAGGGATCGGGGGGGTCGGCTACACCTTC. Translating gives CASSPGGIGGVGYTF.